One sample yielded the 25 T cell receptor beta chains listed below, sequenced in a study of cytomegalovirus exposure and HLA in healthy donors. PCR was performed using 60 Vbeta and 13 Jbeta primers. Sequencing used immunoSEQ multiplex PCR; TCRdb keeps in-frame clones, though not all of them. The sample shows tens of thousands of clones, around 72% of them seen only once. The sample taken for sequencing was PBMCs. The receptors shown here come from a woman in her thirties or forties in good health and CMV-seropositive.

The chain links TRBV9 to TRBJ1-3, with 10 bases identical to TRBD1. V trimming: 5 bases; J trimming: 0 bases; junction bases outside the gene matches: 11. There are 18 residues in the CDR3. Germline-derived CDR1 and CDR2 are SGDLS and YYNGEE. The CDR3 DNA is TGTGCCAGCAGTGTCGCCGGACAGGGGGTCGGCTCTGGAAACACCATATATTTT. Translation gives CASSVAGQGVGSGNTIYF.

The chain uses TRBV18 and TRBJ2-3; 8 bases align to TRBD1. With V trimmed by 3 bases and J by 3 bases, 11 bases remained unmatched. Germline CDR1 is KGHSH and CDR2 is LQKENI. The CDR3 length is 17 residues. The CDR3, as DNA: TGTGCCAGCTCACCCTCGACAGGGGCCATAGGGACAGATACGCAGTATTTT. Protein product: CASSPSTGAIGTDTQYF.

V gene TRBV5-1 combines with J gene TRBJ2-1; D is perhaps TRBD1 (6 bases). The CDR3 extends over 14 amino acids. CDR1 SGHRS and CDR2 YFSETQ come from the germline V gene. V was pared by 0 bases and J by 5 bases, with 9 bases between. This CDR3 reads CASSLDREDNEQFF. CDR3 bases: TGCGCCAGCAGCTTGGACAGGGAAGACAATGAGCAGTTCTTC.

V and J are TRBV6-5 and TRBJ2-2, with 8 bases matching TRBD2. Germline loops: CDR1 MNHEY, CDR2 SVGAGI. The CDR3 totals 15 residues. The junction had 8 bases not matched to a gene; V was cut back by 6 bases and J by 5 bases. The CDR3 reads CASSLRTSLTGELFF. CDR3 bases: TGTGCCAGCAGCCTGCGGACTAGCCTAACCGGGGAGCTGTTTTTT.

The table lists this clone with a few counts. The chain uses TRBV11-2 and TRBJ2-7; maybe TRBD1 (5 bases). The CDR3 has 13 residues. Germline values: CDR1 SGHAT, CDR2 FQNNGV. The V end lost 0 bases, the J end lost 3 bases, and 6 bases lay between the germline ends. In nucleotides, the CDR3 is TGTGCCAGCAGCTTAGATACAGGCTACGAGCAGTACTTC. It yields the protein CASSLDTGYEQYF. Filled out from reference TRBV11-2 and TRBJ2-7, the complete variable domain reads EAGVAQSPRYKIIEKRQSVAFWCNPISGHATLYWYQQILGQGPKLLIQFQNNGVVDDSQLPKDRFSAERLKGVDSTLKIQPAKLEDSAVYLCASSLDTGYEQYFGPGTRLTVT.

This clone occurred a few times. The chain joins TRBV6-1 to TRBJ2-7; D gene uncertain. This CDR3 has 15 residues. Germline V gene sequence: CDR1 MNHNS, CDR2 SASEGT. With 2 bases removed from V and 1 base from J, the gap between germline ends came to 12 bases. The CDR3 DNA reads as TGTGCCAGCAGTGAAATCGGGTTTGTATCCTACGAGCAGTACTTC. Its translation is CASSEIGFVSYEQYF.

The rearrangement links TRBV11-3 to TRBJ2-3; 9 positions agree with TRBD2. After removal of 5 bases from V and 1 base from J, the junction contained 7 bases not matched to a gene. There are 16 residues in the CDR3. Looked up from germline, CDR1 is SGHNT and CDR2 is YENEEA. The CDR3 is CASSRGTSGRTDTQYF. The CDR3 DNA reads as TGTGCCAGCAGCCGGGGTACTAGCGGGCGCACAGATACGCAGTATTTT.

The chain is built from TRBV4-2 and TRBJ1-5; D ambiguous. The V end lost 0 bases, the J end lost 4 bases, and 7 bases lay between the germline ends. Germline CDR1 LGHNA, CDR2 YNFKEQ. This CDR3 has 14 amino acids. The CDR3 nucleotides are TGTGCCAGCAGCCAAGACGGGTTAAATCAGCCCCAGCATTTT. Translated: CASSQDGLNQPQHF.

The rearrangement links TRBV14 to TRBJ2-7; 7 bases are a match to TRBD1. V lost 5 bases to trimming and J lost 4 bases; unmatched junction nucleotides: 2. There are 12 residues in the CDR3. In germline, CDR1 is SGHDN, CDR2 FVKESK. The CDR3 DNA follows: TGTGCCAGCAGCTCCAGGGGGTACGAGCAGTACTTC. It translates to CASSSRGYEQYF.

This clone has only one observation. The genes are TRBV7-2 and TRBJ1-4; 7 bases are shared with TRBD1. Germline loops: CDR1 SGHTA, CDR2 FQGNSA. The V gene end was trimmed by 5 bases and the J gene end by 11 bases; junction bases not matched to a gene: 8. This CDR3 spans 13 amino acids. The CDR3 DNA reads as TGTGCCAGCAGCATACGACAGGGCCCCAAACTGTTTTTT. Translation: CASSIRQGPKLFF. The whole variable domain, filled in from reference TRBV7-2 and TRBJ1-4, reads GAGVSQSPSNKVTEKGKDVELRCDPISGHTALYWYRQSLGQGLEFLIYFQGNSAPDKSGLPSDRFSAERTGGSVSTLTIQRTQQEDSAVYLCASSIRQGPKLFFGSGTQLSVL.

This chain joins TRBV5-4 and TRBJ1-1; a weak D match, TRBD1 (5 bases). V was pared by 0 bases and J by 1 base, with 7 bases between. This CDR3 comprises 14 residues. Germline CDR1 reads SGHNT; CDR2 reads YYREEE (reference sequence). The CDR3 loop is CASSLAGGNTEAFF. The CDR3, as DNA: TGTGCCAGCAGCTTGGCGGGGGGGAACACTGAAGCTTTCTTT.

The table lists this clone with a few counts. The V call is TRBV10-2, the J call TRBJ1-5; D is perhaps TRBD1 (6 bases). CDR1 WSHSY and CDR2 SAAADI come from the germline V gene. Trimming removed 6 bases at V and 6 bases at J, with 15 bases between. CDR3 length equals 14 residues. CDR3 protein: CASRPNREGQPQHF. The CDR3 DNA follows: TGCGCCAGCAGACCCAACAGGGAAGGTCAGCCCCAGCATTTT.

This chain uses TRBV21-1 with TRBJ1-6; the listed D gene, TRBD1, was not tested against the DNA. TRBV21-1 is a documented pseudogene. The CDR3 is made up of 17 amino acids. The CDR3 spells CASSKAQGLCYNSPLHF. The CDR3 DNA reads as TGTGCCAGCAGCAAAGCGCAGGGGTTGTGCTATAATTCACCCCTCCACTTT.

The CDR3 sequence is CASSLEGTVGYGEQFF. The CDR3 region has the DNA TGCGCCAGCAGCTTGGAGGGGACAGTCGGTTACGGTGAGCAGTTCTTC. The V call is TRBV5-1, the J call TRBJ2-1, with 7 positions matching TRBD1. Germline CDR1 and CDR2: SGHRS and YFSETQ. V was pared by 0 bases and J by 9 bases, with 12 bases of the junction left unmatched. The CDR3 runs to 16 residues.

This sequence joins TRBV5-4 and TRBJ1-2; no definite D call. CDR3 length: 11 amino acids. Per the germline V gene, CDR1 is SGHNT and CDR2 is YYREEE (reference sequence). V was pared by 0 bases and J by 6 bases, with 3 bases between. The CDR3 DNA follows: TGTGCCAGCAGCTTGGGGCATGGCTACACCTTC. This translates into CASSLGHGYTF.

The gene calls are TRBV6-5 and TRBJ2-1, with D unresolved. CDR1 and CDR2 (germline): MNHEY, SVGAGI. The CDR3 runs 12 residues. V lost 2 bases and J 6 bases, leaving 5 bases between the germline ends. CDR3 loop: CASSYIRNEQFF. The CDR3, as DNA: TGTGCCAGCAGTTACATTCGCAATGAGCAGTTCTTC.

This rearrangement joins TRBV5-1 to TRBJ2-3; 7 nucleotides line up with TRBD2. The CDR3 has 15 residues. CDR1 SGHRS and CDR2 YFSETQ come from the germline V gene. The V segment lost 0 bases and the J segment 2 bases; nucleotides outside the gene matches: 3. The DNA of the CDR3 is TGCGCCAGCAGCTTGGAGCGGGGCTACACAGATACGCAGTATTTT. Encoded protein: CASSLERGYTDTQYF.

This sequence joins TRBV29-1 and TRBJ2-7; the match to TRBD1 covers 7 bases. V trimming: 6 bases; J trimming: 4 bases; junction bases outside the gene matches: 9. Germline lookup yields CDR1 SQVTM and CDR2 ANQGSEA. This CDR3 spans 13 amino acids. The CDR3 DNA reads as TGCAGCGTCCAGGGGGTGGCCCCTTACGAGCAGTACTTC. It codes for CSVQGVAPYEQYF.

V usage is TRBV30 and J usage is TRBJ2-3; D call uncertain. The CDR3 loop spans 14 amino acids. Trimming shortened V by 7 bases and J by 0 bases, and 14 bases separated the two germline ends. Per germline, CDR1 GTSNPN and CDR2 SVGIG (reference sequence). The chain's CDR3 is CAYSSQVSTDTQYF. The CDR3, as DNA: TGTGCCTACAGTTCCCAGGTTAGCACAGATACGCAGTATTTT. The full variable domain, in which reference TRBV30 and TRBJ2-3 provide the parts outside the CDR3, is SQTIHQWPATLVQPVGSPLSLECTVEGTSNPNLYWYRQAAGRGLQLLFYSVGIGQISSEVPQNLSASRPQDRQFILSSKKLLLSDSGFYLCAYSSQVSTDTQYFGPGTRLTVL.

The chain combines TRBV10-3 with TRBJ1-1; D is undetermined. The CDR3 loop spans 14 amino acids. V dropped 0 bases and J dropped 1 base, with 6 bases sitting between them. CDR1 and CDR2 (germline): ENHRY, SYGVKD. CDR3 amino acids: CAISESAPNTEAFF. DNA for the CDR3: TGTGCCATCAGTGAGTCGGCACCGAACACTGAAGCTTTCTTT.

The chain recombines TRBV30 with TRBJ1-4, with no clear D. Deletions cut 7 bases from V and 10 bases from J, with 13 bases between. Germline V gene lookup returns CDR1 GTSNPN and CDR2 SVGIG (reference sequence). The CDR3 is 11 residues long. The CDR3 here is CASHLFGKLFF. CDR3 DNA: TGTGCCTCCCATCTATTCGGAAAACTGTTTTTT.

The chain couples TRBV7-2 to TRBJ2-5, with 7 positions matching TRBD2. Germline assignment: CDR1 SGHTA and CDR2 FQGNSA. The CDR3 covers 15 residues. The V segment lost 5 bases and the J segment 2 bases; nucleotides outside the gene matches: 8. The CDR3 nucleotides are TGTGCCAGCAGCCTAAACGGACTAGAACAAGAGACCCAGTACTTC. It specifies CASSLNGLEQETQYF. The full variable domain, in which reference TRBV7-2 and TRBJ2-5 provide the parts outside the CDR3, is GAGVSQSPSNKVTEKGKDVELRCDPISGHTALYWYRQSLGQGLEFLIYFQGNSAPDKSGLPSDRFSAERTGGSVSTLTIQRTQQEDSAVYLCASSLNGLEQETQYFGPGTRLLVL.

The chain links TRBV6-6 to TRBJ2-7; weak D call: TRBD2 (5 bases). Germline V lookup: CDR1 MNHNY, CDR2 SVGAGI (reference sequence). The V gene lost 3 bases and the J gene lost 3 bases, with 12 bases spanning the gap. This CDR3 has 14 residues. CDR3 bases: TGTGCCAGCAGTTATTCACTAGACGGCTACGAGCAGTACTTC. It encodes CASSYSLDGYEQYF.

The chain has TRBV7-9 and TRBJ1-4, with TRBD1 as a possible D gene (6 bases). The length of the CDR3 is 15 residues. V was trimmed by 1 base and J by 2 bases, leaving 8 bases between them. Germline V gives CDR1 SEHNR, CDR2 FQNEAQ (reference sequence). CDR3 sequence reads: CASSLGDNTNEKLFF. CDR3 nucleotides: TGTGCCAGCAGCTTAGGGGACAACACTAATGAAAAACTGTTTTTT.

This clone was observed a few times. The genes are TRBV5-5 and TRBJ2-7; no clear D. V was clipped by 4 bases and J by 0 bases, with 14 bases between them. This CDR3 has 15 residues. Germline-derived CDR1 and CDR2 are SGHKS and YYEKEE (reference sequence). The CDR3 DNA sequence: TGTGCCAGCAGCCTCCAAGACTTCCCCTCCTACGAGCAGTACTTC. This gives the protein CASSLQDFPSYEQYF. The variable domain in full, with the rest retrieved from reference TRBV5-5 and TRBJ2-7, is DAGVTQSPTHLIKTRGQQVTLRCSPISGHKSVSWYQQVLGQGPQFIFQYYEKEERGRGNFPDRFSARQFPNYSSELNVNALLLGDSALYLCASSLQDFPSYEQYFGPGTRLTVT.